The 26 T cell receptor beta chains presented below share a single source sample, sequenced in a study of T cells after yellow fever vaccination. TCRdb fed the 5' RACE reads into MiXCR, producing one record per CDR3 protein. The sample yields around 63,000 distinct CDR3 sequences, 6.5% to 9% seen once. This specimen consisted of CD8+ T cells sorted from PBMCs, obtained 15 days after the yellow fever booster vaccination. These receptors all stem from a man aged 25-45 years who received the YFV17D yellow fever vaccine.

There are many counts of this clonotype. The chain recombines TRBV15 with TRBJ2-5; D uncertain. Germline V lookup: CDR1 LNHNV, CDR2 YYDKDF (reference sequence). V lost 0 bases, J lost 5 bases, and 10 bases lay in between. The CDR3 spans 14 residues. CDR3 sequence reads: CATSRDRTLETQYF. The DNA of the CDR3 is TGTGCCACCAGCAGAGATCGAACTTTGGAGACCCAGTACTTC.

This clonotype has ten or more counts. This chain links TRBV20-1 with TRBJ2-3; D is perhaps TRBD2 (5 bases). The CDR3 is 17 amino acids. Looked up from germline, CDR1 is DFQATT and CDR2 is SNEGSKA (reference sequence). The V gene lost 2 bases and the J gene lost 2 bases, with 20 bases spanning the gap. CDR3 in amino acids: CSARLHLGGGLTDTQYF. The CDR3 DNA is TGCAGTGCTAGACTCCATTTGGGCGGAGGCCTCACAGATACGCAGTATTTT.

The chain uses TRBV27 and TRBJ2-2; no reliable D call. This CDR3 is built from 17 residues. V dropped 2 bases and J dropped 2 bases, with 15 bases sitting between them. Germline V gene lookup returns CDR1 MNHEY and CDR2 SMNVEV (reference sequence). CDR3: CASSLPSTVINTGELFF. The CDR3, as DNA: TGTGCCAGCAGTTTACCCTCGACGGTTATCAACACCGGGGAGCTGTTTTTT.

This clonotype was counted at least ten times. The gene calls are TRBV14 and TRBJ1-1; TRBD1 agrees at 9 bases. The V gene end was trimmed by 4 bases and the J gene end by 5 bases; junction bases not matched to a gene: 2. The V gene's germline CDR1 is SGHDN and CDR2 FVKESK. The CDR3 consists of 13 residues. CDR3 sequence: CASSRDRVTEAFF. CDR3 DNA: TGTGCCAGCAGCCGGGACAGGGTAACTGAAGCTTTCTTT.

This clonotype appeared many times. The junction and the germline gene differ at one end; a read error may be behind it. The V and J genes are TRBV7-7 and TRBJ2-3; TRBD1 or TRBD2 may be the D gene (5 bases each). From germline, CDR1 is SSHAT and CDR2 FNYEAQ (reference sequence). The CDR3 has 14 amino acids. CDR3 sequence (DNA): TGTGCTAGCAGCCTGGGACGTGGCACAGATACGCAGTATTTT. Its translation: CASSLGRGTDTQYF.

This clonotype was counted many times. The V call is TRBV21-1, the J call TRBJ2-3; TRBD1, the D gene given by the table, was not confirmed from the DNA. TRBV21-1 is labeled a pseudogene. The CDR3 covers 14 residues. The DNA of the CDR3 is TGTGCCAGCACGGGACAGGGGTTTTCAGATACGCAGTATTTT. Translation gives CASTGQGFSDTQYF.

The chain joins TRBV28 to TRBJ1-1, with D possibly matching TRBD1 (5 bases). The CDR3 spans 16 residues. Trimming pared 3 bases from V and 0 bases from J, leaving 14 bases between. CDR1 and CDR2 from the germline V gene are MDHEN and SYDVKM. CDR3 nucleotide sequence: TGTGCCAGCAGTTTTTTACAGGTCAGCCTGAACACTGAAGCTTTCTTT. It codes for CASSFLQVSLNTEAFF. The full variable domain, rest sourced from reference TRBV28 and TRBJ1-1, is DVKVTQSSRYLVKRTGEKVFLECVQDMDHENMFWYRQDPGLGLRLIYFSYDVKMKEKGDIPEGYSVSREKKERFSLILESASTNQTSMYLCASSFLQVSLNTEAFFGQGTRLTVV.

At least ten counts were recorded for this clonotype. V and J are TRBV19 and TRBJ1-5, with 7 bases fitting TRBD1. V lost 10 bases to trimming and J lost 7 bases; unmatched junction nucleotides: 10. Germline CDR1 is LNHDA and CDR2 is SQIVND (reference sequence). CDR3 length equals 13 residues. CDR3 amino acids: CATGEQGKQPQHF. CDR3 DNA: TGTGCCACAGGGGAACAGGGGAAGCAGCCCCAGCATTTT. Together with reference TRBV19 and TRBJ1-5, the CDR3 gives the full variable domain: DGGITQSPKYLFRKEGQNVTLSCEQNLNHDAMYWYRQDPGQGLRLIYYSQIVNDFQKGDIAEGYSVSREKKESFPLTVTSAQKNPTAFYLCATGEQGKQPQHFGDGTRLSIL.

Notes on this clonotype: This may be a read error, as it is one base from a much larger clone. This sequence joins TRBV3-1 and TRBJ1-5; TRBD1 matches 10 bases. The CDR3 contains 15 residues. V lost 5 bases, J lost 7 bases, and 8 bases stayed unmatched. Germline V CDR1 and CDR2: LGHDT, YNNKEL (reference sequence). CDR3 sequence (DNA): TGTGCCAGCAGCAATACCGGGACAGGGGTGCAGCCCCAGCATTTT. Its protein product is CASSNTGTGVQPQHF.

The gene calls are TRBV5-1 and TRBJ2-5; D unresolved. Germline CDR1 and CDR2: SGHRS and YFSETQ. The V end lost 2 bases, the J end lost 0 bases, and 8 bases lay between the germline ends. The CDR3 sequence is 14 residues long. This chain's CDR3 is CASSFGRNQETQYF. The CDR3 DNA is TGCGCCAGCAGCTTCGGGCGGAACCAAGAGACCCAGTACTTC.

This clonotype appeared many times. This CDR3 is CASSVDTGGYEQYF. Written as DNA, the CDR3 is TGTGCCAGCAGCGTAGATACAGGGGGCTACGAGCAGTACTTC. The chain couples TRBV9 to TRBJ2-7, with TRBD1 matching over 8 bases. The V segment lost 0 bases and the J segment 3 bases; nucleotides outside the gene matches: 2. The germline CDR1 and CDR2 sequences are SGDLS and YYNGEE. CDR3 length: 14 residues.

This clonotype was detected many times. V usage is TRBV6-5 and J usage is TRBJ2-3, with D possibly matching TRBD2 (6 bases). Trimming cost V 8 bases and J 8 bases, with 26 bases left between them. In germline, CDR1 is MNHEY, CDR2 SVGAGI. The CDR3 totals 16 residues. The CDR3 loop is CASCDWREAAPGTQYF. CDR3 nucleotides: TGTGCCAGCTGCGACTGGAGGGAAGCGGCCCCCGGTACGCAGTATTTT.

This clonotype was detected many times. The chain uses TRBV10-2 and TRBJ2-7, with D possibly being TRBD2 (6 bases). Per the germline V gene, CDR1 is WSHSY and CDR2 is SAAADI. The CDR3 is 12 amino acids. CDR3 sequence reads: CATEEGFGEQYF. The CDR3 DNA sequence: TGCGCGACCGAGGAGGGTTTTGGGGAGCAGTACTTC.

This clonotype was recorded at least ten times. The chain carries TRBV12-3 or TRBV12-4 and TRBJ2-1; TRBD2 might be the D (6 bases). Trimming removed 5 bases from V and 0 bases from J, with 11 bases in between. This CDR3 has 15 amino acids. CDR3 protein: CASSQRERSYNEQFF. CDR3 DNA sequence: TGTGCCAGCAGTCAACGGGAGCGCTCCTACAATGAGCAGTTCTTC.

This clonotype appeared many times. The chain couples TRBV20-1 to TRBJ2-5; no firm D call. CDR1 and CDR2 (germline): DFQATT, SNEGSKA (reference sequence). The CDR3 covers 15 residues. V lost 0 bases and J lost 2, with 13 bases in between. The CDR3 protein is CSARDLLGPQETQYF. For the CDR3, the DNA is TGCAGTGCTAGAGATTTGCTAGGCCCTCAAGAGACCCAGTACTTC.

There are many counts of this clonotype. J is TRBJ2-1 and V is TRBV6-4, with D unresolved. From germline, CDR1 is MRHNA and CDR2 SNTAGT. This CDR3 comprises 13 residues. Trimming stripped 6 bases from V and 6 bases from J, with 12 bases between. CDR3 loop: CASSHDEANEQFF. DNA of the CDR3: TGTGCCAGCAGCCATGACGAGGCCAATGAGCAGTTCTTC.

This clonotype was counted ten times or more. The J gene is TRBJ1-2, the V gene TRBV27; a possible D gene is TRBD1 (5 bases). CDR1 and CDR2 from the germline V gene are MNHEY and SMNVEV (reference sequence). This CDR3 region has 17 residues. Trimming took off 5 bases at V and 7 bases at J, with 26 bases between the two ends. This CDR3 is CASSRQPASFGAFGYTF. CDR3 DNA sequence: TGTGCCAGCAGTCGCCAGCCCGCGTCTTTTGGGGCCTTTGGCTACACCTTC.

This clonotype was recorded at least ten times. The CDR3 protein is CASRLAGTYEQYF. Written as DNA, the CDR3 is TGTGCCAGCAGGTTAGCGGGAACCTACGAGCAGTACTTC. This chain links TRBV5-6 with TRBJ2-7; 8 bases match TRBD2. The CDR3 contains 13 residues. V was pared by 5 bases and J by 2 bases, with 3 bases of the junction left unmatched. Germline V gives CDR1 SGHDT, CDR2 YYEEEE.

This clonotype was seen at least ten times. The germline gene is not matched at one end of the junction; a read error may be the cause. V gene TRBV7-2 combines with J gene TRBJ1-2; no firm D call. The CDR3 length is 10 residues. Germline CDR1 is SGHTA and CDR2 is FQGNSA. The CDR3 sequence: CASSLEGSSF. CDR3 bases: TGTGCCAGCAGCTTGGAAGGCTCTTCCTTC.

This clonotype was counted once. This may be a read error, as it is one base from a much larger clone. CDR3 sequence: CATSEARTGGMDTQYF. The CDR3 bases are TGTGCCACCAGTGAGGCTCGGACAGGGGGTATGGATACGCAGTATTTT. The chain couples TRBV24-1 to TRBJ2-3; 10 positions match TRBD1. The CDR3 runs to 16 residues. With 4 bases clipped from V and 6 bases from J, the junction kept 9 bases outside the gene matches. Germline CDR1 reads KGHDR; CDR2 reads SFDVKD.

This clonotype has ten or more counts. In DNA form, the CDR3 reads TGTGCCAGCAGGAGGAAGGACTATGGCTACACCTTC. Translating gives CASRRKDYGYTF. The chain is built from TRBV6-1 and TRBJ1-2; no firm D call. The CDR3 spans 12 residues. Germline CDR1 is MNHNS and CDR2 is SASEGT. Trimming left V 6 bases short and J 3 bases short, with 8 bases between.

At least ten counts were recorded for this clonotype. J is TRBJ2-7 and V is TRBV4-2; D unclear. Germline V gene lookup returns CDR1 LGHNA and CDR2 YNFKEQ. There are 11 residues in the CDR3. Trimming left V 6 bases short and J 7 bases short, with 10 bases between. DNA for the CDR3: TGTGCCAGCAGGTCCGGTGAAGAGCAGTACTTC. It is translated as CASRSGEEQYF.

This clonotype showed up just a few times. The rearrangement uses TRBV9 and TRBJ2-1, with 9 bases aligning to TRBD2. Germline V gene lookup returns CDR1 SGDLS and CDR2 YYNGEE. V trimming: 3 bases; J trimming: 2 bases; junction bases outside the gene matches: 6. The CDR3 contains 16 residues. The CDR3 loop reads CASSGSRGGPYNEQFF. CDR3 coding DNA: TGTGCCAGCAGCGGATCGCGGGGGGGGCCCTACAATGAGCAGTTCTTC.

This clonotype turned up a few times. J is TRBJ2-7 and V is TRBV29-1, with 9 bases lining up with TRBD2. V dropped 2 bases and J dropped 4; count of bases not matched to a gene: 6. The CDR3 has 14 residues. Germline CDR1 is SQVTM and CDR2 is ANQGSEA. CDR3: CSVESSSGIYEQYF. CDR3 coding DNA: TGCAGCGTTGAATCATCTAGCGGGATATACGAGCAGTACTTC.

Ten or more counts support this clonotype. This rearrangement joins TRBV3-2 to TRBJ1-5; the table's D call, TRBD1, was not checked against the DNA. TRBV3-2 is an annotated pseudogene. This CDR3 spans 16 amino acids. Here the CDR3 DNA reads TGTGCCAGCAGCCAAGATCTGCCGGGTCCAAATCAGCCCCAGCATTTT. Amino acids: CASSQDLPGPNQPQHF.

The chain recombines TRBV12-3 or TRBV12-4 with TRBJ2-1; D possibly corresponds to TRBD1 (8 bases). V was cut by 7 bases and J by 9 bases, with 22 bases left in between. CDR3 length equals 15 residues. The CDR3 nucleotides are TGTGCCAGCAACCCTTCGGGGACAGGCGGGGGTGAGCAGTTCTTC. Translating gives CASNPSGTGGGEQFF.